Below are 5 T cell receptor beta chains sequenced from a single sample in a study of T cell responses to AZD1222 COVID-19 vaccine. TCRdb keeps only in-frame clones here, not all; method: immunoSEQ multiplex PCR. The table shows some 120,000 clones, with 75% to 90% occurring only once. Sequences were derived from peripheral blood, sampled on day 0 of AZD1222 vaccination. Receptors were obtained from an adult in good health.

This chain uses TRBV7-8 with TRBJ1-2; the D is unclear. Per the germline V gene, CDR1 is SGHVS and CDR2 is FQNEAQ. The CDR3 is made up of 15 amino acids. V was shortened by 1 base and J by 0 bases, with 9 bases between the two germline ends. CDR3 nucleotides: TGTGCCAGCAGCTTAGGCCGTCGGGCTAACTATGGCTACACCTTC. It codes for CASSLGRRANYGYTF.

This rearrangement joins TRBV30 to TRBJ2-3, with 10 bases identical to TRBD1. This CDR3 contains 15 residues. CDR1 is GTSNPN and CDR2 is SVGIG in the germline V gene (reference sequence). V gave up 3 bases and J gave up 6 bases; unmatched junction bases: 9. Here the CDR3 reads CAWSLGQGQADTQYF. The CDR3, as DNA: TGTGCCTGGAGCCTGGGACAGGGGCAGGCCGATACGCAGTATTTT.

This sequence joins TRBV2 and TRBJ1-2; TRBD1 might be the D (6 bases). The CDR3 extends over 18 amino acids. The V end lost 4 bases, the J end lost 5 bases, and 26 bases lay between the germline ends. Germline V lookup: CDR1 SNHLY, CDR2 FYNNEI. The CDR3 DNA sequence: TGTGCCAGCAGTGCCCGCCCAGGGGAGGGAGGAATCGGGTATGGCTACACCTTC. Amino acid sequence: CASSARPGEGGIGYGYTF.

The CDR3 here is CASNNGGQPQHF. The CDR3 nucleotides are TGTGCCAGCAACAACGGGGGTCAGCCCCAGCATTTT. The rearrangement uses TRBV12-3 or TRBV12-4 and TRBJ1-5; a weak D match, TRBD1 (5 bases). The CDR3 has 12 residues. The germline V and J ends were trimmed by 7 bases and 6 bases, with 10 bases remaining between them.

This chain connects TRBV6-2 or TRBV6-3 to TRBJ2-7; 9 bases are shared with TRBD1. V dropped 0 bases and J dropped 5; count of bases not matched to a gene: 5. The germline V gene has CDR1 MNHEY and CDR2 SVGEGT. The CDR3 covers 15 residues. The chain's CDR3 is CASSYSPGQGNEQYF. The CDR3 region has the DNA TGTGCCAGCAGTTACTCCCCGGGACAGGGAAACGAGCAGTACTTC.